The clone carrying this T cell receptor beta chain was picked up many times. Its cognate antigen is unknown. The V end was cut by 7 bases, the J end by 2 bases, with 14 bases between. Germline CDR1 reads MNHNS; CDR2 reads SASEGT. The length of the CDR3 is 14 residues. RNA transcripts gave rise to amplified TCR beta CDR3 regions. First-round RT-PCR targeting the TCR CDR3 was performed with the HTBI primer set. TCRdb fed the multiplex PCR reads into MiXCR, producing one record per CDR3 protein. The profile shows 300,000 to 350,000 distinct CDR3 sequences, roughly 18% of them singletons. A patient was excluded if there was uncontrolled infection, other autoimmune disease, pregnancy or lactation. The data are from a study of T cells in Graves' hyperthyroidism and ophthalmopathy. As for the study in general: Peripheral blood was collected at initial diagnosis, before any treatment.

Study findings and constraints: Most expanded thyroid clonotypes above 0.001 also appeared in blood.

The gene calls are TRBV6-1 and TRBJ1-1; D not certain. The specimen was blood. The receptor was isolated from a woman aged 50 to 65 with Graves' hyperthyroidism. The CDR3 DNA reads as TGTGCCAGCATGTCACATTATAAAAACACTGAAGCTTTCTTT. Its translation: CASMSHYKNTEAFF.